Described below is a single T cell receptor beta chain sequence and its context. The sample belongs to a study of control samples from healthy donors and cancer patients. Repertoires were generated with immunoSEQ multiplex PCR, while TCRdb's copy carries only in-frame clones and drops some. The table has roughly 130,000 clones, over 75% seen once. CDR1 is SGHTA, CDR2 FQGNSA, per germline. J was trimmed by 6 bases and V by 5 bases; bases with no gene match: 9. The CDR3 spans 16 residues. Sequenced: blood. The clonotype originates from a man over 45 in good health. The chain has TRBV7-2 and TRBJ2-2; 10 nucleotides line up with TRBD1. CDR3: CASSTGQGGLAGELFF. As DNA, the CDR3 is TGTGCCAGCAGCACAGGACAGGGGGGATTGGCCGGGGAGCTGTTTTTT.